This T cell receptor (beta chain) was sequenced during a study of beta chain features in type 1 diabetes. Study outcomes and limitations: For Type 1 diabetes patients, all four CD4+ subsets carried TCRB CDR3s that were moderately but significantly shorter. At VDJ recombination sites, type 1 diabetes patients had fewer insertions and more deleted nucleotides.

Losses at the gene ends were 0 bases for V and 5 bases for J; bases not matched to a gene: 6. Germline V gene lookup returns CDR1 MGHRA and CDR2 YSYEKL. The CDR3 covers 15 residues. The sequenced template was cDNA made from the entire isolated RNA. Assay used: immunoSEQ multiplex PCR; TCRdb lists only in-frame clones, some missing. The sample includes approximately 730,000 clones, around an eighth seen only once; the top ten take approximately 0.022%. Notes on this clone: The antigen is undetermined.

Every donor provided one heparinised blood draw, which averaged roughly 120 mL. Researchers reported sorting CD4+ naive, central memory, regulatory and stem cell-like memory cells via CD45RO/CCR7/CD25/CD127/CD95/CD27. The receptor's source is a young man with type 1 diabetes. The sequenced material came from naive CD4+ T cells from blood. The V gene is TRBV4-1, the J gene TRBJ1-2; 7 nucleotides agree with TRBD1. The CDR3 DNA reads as TGCGCCAGCAGCCAAGAGGAGGGGACAGAATATGGCTACACCTTC. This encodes CASSQEEGTEYGYTF.